The clone carrying this T cell receptor (beta chain) was recorded only once. Its antigen is unknown. Some clones are missing from TCRdb's copy, which holds only in-frame ones; the method was immunoSEQ multiplex PCR. The sample consists of about 48,000 clones, roughly 80% of them appearing once. These data originate in a study of OX40 agonist ivuxolimab in advanced cancers. The wider study: The study enrolled dose-escalation patients with hepatocellular carcinoma, melanoma, renal cell or head and neck cancer.

The CDR3 spans 14 residues. The germline V gene encodes CDR1 SGHVS and CDR2 FQNEAQ. With 4 bases clipped from V and 5 bases from J, the junction kept 3 bases outside the gene matches. Study-level points and caveats: People who partly responded at 0.1-3.0 mg/kg had some of the least clonal expansion seen. There was clonal expansion of CD4+ and CD8+ blood T cells by week 6 at 0.1 to 3.0 mg/kg.

This receptor was obtained from an adult with an advanced solid tumor such as melanoma, head and neck, liver or kidney cancer. The genes are TRBV7-8 and TRBJ2-3; 10 bases map to TRBD2. The sample consisted of CD4+ or CD8+ T cells sorted from blood, taken in a trial of the OX40 agonist ivuxolimab. CDR3 residues: CASSSGLALDTQYF. The CDR3 DNA follows: TGTGCCAGCAGCTCGGGACTAGCGTTAGATACGCAGTATTTT.